The rows below give T cell receptor beta chains drawn from one sample of a study of a mutant IDH1 vaccine in newly diagnosed glioma. Generated by immunoSEQ multiplex PCR, the TCRdb table keeps only in-frame clones and is missing some. Counted here are roughly 50,000 clones, about 80% occurring once; the ten biggest clones make up roughly 5%. These receptors' targets are unknown. Sequences were derived from PBMCs, sampled from a glioma patient whose treatment included an IDH1 peptide vaccine. These receptors came from a woman between 40 and 55 years old with glioma. Some clones in this sample may be carry-over from other donors' samples. Each CDR3 is given with its conserved first and last residue. Each record gives: CDR3 length, D gene, clone size, J gene, V gene, CDR3 DNA, CDR3 protein. The D gene is left open where the match is weak. Clone size, where shown, is once, few, many, or a class for clones that have expanded.

CDR3 length: 15
D gene: .
clone size: .
J gene: TRBJ2-3
V gene: TRBV6-6
CDR3 DNA: TGTGCCAGCAGTTACTCGAGCTTAAGGGCAGATACGCAGTATTTT
CDR3 protein: CASSYSSLRADTQYF

CDR3 length: 15
D gene: .
clone size: .
J gene: TRBJ1-2
V gene: TRBV30
CDR3 DNA: TGTGCCTGGAGTGTACACCTTCGGGAGAACTATGGCTACACCTTC
CDR3 protein: CAWSVHLRENYGYTF

CDR3 length: 12
D gene: .
clone size: few
J gene: TRBJ1-1
V gene: TRBV7-8
CDR3 DNA: TGTGCCAGCAGCTTGGATCAAGCGGGAGCTTTCTTT
CDR3 protein: CASSLDQAGAFF

CDR3 length: 14
D gene: .
clone size: .
J gene: TRBJ1-3
V gene: TRBV13
CDR3 DNA: TGTGCCAGCAGCCCCCCCAACTCTGGAAACACCATATATTTT
CDR3 protein: CASSPPNSGNTIYF

CDR3 length: 14
D gene: TRBD1
clone size: few
J gene: TRBJ1-5
V gene: TRBV5-6
CDR3 DNA: TGTGCCAGCAGCTTGGGGACAGGGAATCAGCCCCAGCATTTT
CDR3 protein: CASSLGTGNQPQHF

CDR3 length: 17
D gene: .
clone size: .
J gene: TRBJ2-7
V gene: TRBV15
CDR3 DNA: TGTGCCACCAGCAGAGACGCCTCCGTATGGCGTTCCTACGAGCAGTACTTC
CDR3 protein: CATSRDASVWRSYEQYF

CDR3 length: 15
D gene: TRBD1
clone size: once
J gene: TRBJ1-2
V gene: TRBV30
CDR3 DNA: TGTGCCTGGAGTGTAGGGTTCGGACAGGGCCGTCGCTACACCTTC
CDR3 protein: CAWSVGFGQGRRYTF

CDR3 length: 15
D gene: TRBD2
clone size: few
J gene: TRBJ2-3
V gene: TRBV7-9
CDR3 DNA: TGTGCCAGCAGCTCAAGGGGAGGGACCACAGATACGCAGTATTTT
CDR3 protein: CASSSRGGTTDTQYF

CDR3 length: 14
D gene: .
clone size: .
J gene: TRBJ2-3
V gene: TRBV29-1
CDR3 DNA: TGCAGCGTTGCACCAGGGCATGGGACAGATACGCAGTATTTT
CDR3 protein: CSVAPGHGTDTQYF

CDR3 length: 12
D gene: .
clone size: .
J gene: TRBJ1-4
V gene: TRBV29-1
CDR3 DNA: TGCAGCGCCCTGGCCAGTAATGAAAAACTGTTTTTT
CDR3 protein: CSALASNEKLFF

CDR3 length: 16
D gene: TRBD1
clone size: .
J gene: TRBJ1-2
V gene: TRBV6-1
CDR3 DNA: TGTGCCAGCAGTGAGAGACAGGGAGGGTATAACTATGGCTACACCTTC
CDR3 protein: CASSERQGGYNYGYTF

CDR3 length: 13
D gene: .
clone size: .
J gene: TRBJ1-2
V gene: TRBV27
CDR3 DNA: TGTGCCAGCAGTTCGGGTGGAAACTATGGCTACACCTTC
CDR3 protein: CASSSGGNYGYTF